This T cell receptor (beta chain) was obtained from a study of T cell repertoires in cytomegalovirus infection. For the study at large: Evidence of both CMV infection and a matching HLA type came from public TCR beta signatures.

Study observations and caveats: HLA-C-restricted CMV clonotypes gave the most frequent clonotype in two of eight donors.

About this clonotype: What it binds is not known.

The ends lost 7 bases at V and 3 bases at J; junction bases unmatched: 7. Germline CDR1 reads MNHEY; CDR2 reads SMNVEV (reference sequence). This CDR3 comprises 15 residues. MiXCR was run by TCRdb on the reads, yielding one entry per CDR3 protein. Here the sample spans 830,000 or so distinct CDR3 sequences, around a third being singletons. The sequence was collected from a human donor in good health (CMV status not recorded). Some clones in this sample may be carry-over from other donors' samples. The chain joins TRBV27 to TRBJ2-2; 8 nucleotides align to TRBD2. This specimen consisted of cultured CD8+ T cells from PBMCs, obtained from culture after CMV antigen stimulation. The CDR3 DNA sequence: TGTGCCAGCACCCCGGGGGGGCTGGACACCGGGGAGCTGTTTTTT. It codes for CASTPGGLDTGELFF.